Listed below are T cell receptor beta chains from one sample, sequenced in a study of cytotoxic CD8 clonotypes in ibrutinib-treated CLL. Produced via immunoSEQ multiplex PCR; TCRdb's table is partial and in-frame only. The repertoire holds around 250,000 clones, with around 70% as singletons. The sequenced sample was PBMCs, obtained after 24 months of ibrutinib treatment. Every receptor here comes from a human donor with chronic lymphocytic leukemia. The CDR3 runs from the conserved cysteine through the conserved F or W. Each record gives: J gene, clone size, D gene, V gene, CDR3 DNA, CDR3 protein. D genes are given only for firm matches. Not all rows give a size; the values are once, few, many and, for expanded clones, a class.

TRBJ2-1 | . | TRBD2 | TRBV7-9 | TGTGCCAGCAGCTTAACTAGCGGGGCCAATGAGCAGTTCTTC | CASSLTSGANEQFF
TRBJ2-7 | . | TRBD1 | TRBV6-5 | TGTGCCAGCAGTGGACCAGGGGGTAGAAACGAGCAGTACTTC | CASSGPGGRNEQYF
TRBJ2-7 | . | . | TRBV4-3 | TGCGCCAGCAGCCAAGGATCTAGCGGGACAGGGGCCACCTACGAGCAGTACTTC | CASSQGSSGTGATYEQYF
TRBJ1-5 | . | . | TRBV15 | TGTGCCACCAGCAGGAAAGGGGGATACTATCAGCCCCAGCATTTT | CATSRKGGYYQPQHF
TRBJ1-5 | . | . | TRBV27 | TGTGCCAGCAGTTTATCAGGGTCCAGCAATCAGCCCCAGCATTTT | CASSLSGSSNQPQHF
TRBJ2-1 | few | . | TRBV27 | TGTGCCAGCGGCAACCCAGGGGCAAATGAGCAGTTCTTC | CASGNPGANEQFF
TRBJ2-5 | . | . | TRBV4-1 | TGCGCCAGCAGCCAAGATCCAGGAGAGACCCAGTACTTC | CASSQDPGETQYF
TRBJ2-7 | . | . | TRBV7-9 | TGTGCCAGCAGCTTATTTGGTACCGAGCAGTACTTC | CASSLFGTEQYF
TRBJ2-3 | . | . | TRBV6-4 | TGTGCCAGCAGTGACAGTAGTAGGGATACGCAGTATTTT | CASSDSSRDTQYF
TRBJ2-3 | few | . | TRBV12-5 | TGTGCTAGTGGTTTGGTACATCCCCAGAGGGTGCAGTATTTT | CASGLVHPQRVQYF
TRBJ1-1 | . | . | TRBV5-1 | TGCGCCAGCAGCTTGGTTCCAGGAGGGAGCACTGAAGCTTTCTTT | CASSLVPGGSTEAFF
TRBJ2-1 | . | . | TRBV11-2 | TGTGCCAGCACCCCTGGGAGAGGGGACGCCAATGAGCAGTTCTTC | CASTPGRGDANEQFF
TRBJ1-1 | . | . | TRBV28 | TGTGCCAGCAGTCCGTCGGGAGGAGAGAACACTGAAGCTTTCTTT | CASSPSGGENTEAFF
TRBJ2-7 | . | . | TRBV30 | TGTGCCTGGAAATCGCCCGACAGGAACGCCGGGGAGCAGTACTTC | CAWKSPDRNAGEQYF
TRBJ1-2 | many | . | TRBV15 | TGTGCCACCAGCAGAGATACCCAGGGCTCCTATGGCTACACCTTC | CATSRDTQGSYGYTF
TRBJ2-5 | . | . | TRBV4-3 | TGCGCCAGCAGCCTGACAGCTCAAGAGACCCAGTACTTC | CASSLTAQETQYF
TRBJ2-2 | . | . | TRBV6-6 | TGTGCCAGCAGCCTCATAAGGGGAGCCGGGGAGCTGTTTTTT | CASSLIRGAGELFF
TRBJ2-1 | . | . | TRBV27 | TGTGCCAGCAGTTTTTCCTCAGTCAATGAGCAGTTCTTC | CASSFSSVNEQFF
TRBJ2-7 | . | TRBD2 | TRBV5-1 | TGCGCCAGCAGCTTGGCCGAGGAGGGAGGGAGGTACGAGCAGTACTTC | CASSLAEEGGRYEQYF
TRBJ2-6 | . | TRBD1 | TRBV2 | TGTGCCGGAGGACAGGGGGCATCTGGGGCCAACGTCCTGACTTTC | CAGGQGASGANVLTF
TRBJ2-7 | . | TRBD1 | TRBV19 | TGTGCCAGTAGTATTCCACGACAGGGGGTATACGAGCAGTACTTC | CASSIPRQGVYEQYF
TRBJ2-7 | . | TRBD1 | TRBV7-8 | TGTGCCAGCAGCTTGACAGGGCTAAGCTCCTACGAGCAGTACTTC | CASSLTGLSSYEQYF
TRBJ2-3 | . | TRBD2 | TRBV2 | TGTGCCATCAGCGGGAGTAGCACAGATACGCAGTATTTT | CAISGSSTDTQYF
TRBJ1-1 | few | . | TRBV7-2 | TGTGCCAGCAGCTGGTGGTGGGGGTATGAAGAAGCTTTCTTT | CASSWWWGYEEAFF
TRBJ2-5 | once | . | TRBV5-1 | TGCGCCAGCAGCTTGGCCGGGGCCTTCCAAGAGACCCAGTACTTC | CASSLAGAFQETQYF
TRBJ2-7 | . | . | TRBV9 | TGTGCCAGCAGCGTAGAGGACGGAGGGGGCTACGAGCAGTACTTC | CASSVEDGGGYEQYF
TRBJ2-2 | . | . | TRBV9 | TGTGCCAGCAGCGACTGGGGGACCGGGGAGCTGTTTTTT | CASSDWGTGELFF
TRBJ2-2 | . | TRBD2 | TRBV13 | TGTGCCAGCAGCCCTTGGACTAGCGGGAGAGGCGGGGAGCTGTTTTTT | CASSPWTSGRGGELFF
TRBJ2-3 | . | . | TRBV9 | TGTGCCAGCAGCCCCCCCTCGAGGGAACCAAAGGATACGCAGTATTTT | CASSPPSREPKDTQYF
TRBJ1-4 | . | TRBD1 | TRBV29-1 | TGCAGCGTTGCCCGACAGGGTGGTTTTGAAAAACTGTTTTTT | CSVARQGGFEKLFF
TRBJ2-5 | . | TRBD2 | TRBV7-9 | TGTGCCAGCAGCTTGGGGACTAGCGGTCAAGAGACCCAGTACTTC | CASSLGTSGQETQYF
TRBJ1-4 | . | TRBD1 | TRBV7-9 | TGTGCCAGCAGCTTACCGACAGGGGGCGAAGGTGGACTGTTTTTT | CASSLPTGGEGGLFF
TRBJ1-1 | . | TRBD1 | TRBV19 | TGTGCCAGTAGGACCCTCGACAGGGCAAGGAACACTGAAGCTTTCTTT | CASRTLDRARNTEAFF
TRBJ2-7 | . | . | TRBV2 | TGTGCCAGCAGAGCACACCCCCAGGGTGAGCAGTACTTC | CASRAHPQGEQYF
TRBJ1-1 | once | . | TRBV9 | TGTGCCAGCAGCGTAGAGGATGGACAGAGAACATTTAACACTGAAGCTTTCTTT | CASSVEDGQRTFNTEAFF
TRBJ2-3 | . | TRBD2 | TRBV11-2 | TGTGCCAGCTCCGGGACTAGCGATACGCAGTATTTT | CASSGTSDTQYF
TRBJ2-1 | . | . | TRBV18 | TGTGCCAGCTCACCACCTGAAAGCAATGAGCAGTTCTTC | CASSPPESNEQFF
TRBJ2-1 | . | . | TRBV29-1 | TGCAGCGCCCGAAAAGGACCCTACAATGAGCAGTTCTTC | CSARKGPYNEQFF
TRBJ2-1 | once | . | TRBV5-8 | TGTGCCAGCAGCCCGTGGAAGGGGTTATACAATGAGCAGTTCTTC | CASSPWKGLYNEQFF
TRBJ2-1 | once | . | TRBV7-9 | TGTGCCAGCAGCGCGGGGACCTACAATGAGCAGTTCTTC | CASSAGTYNEQFF
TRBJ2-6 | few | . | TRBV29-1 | TGCAGCGCGTTGTTCGGGGCCAACGTCCTGACTTTC | CSALFGANVLTF
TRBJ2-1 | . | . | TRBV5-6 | TGTGCCAGCAGCTTTTTGGGAGCTCGGGTCAATGAGCAGTTCTTC | CASSFLGARVNEQFF
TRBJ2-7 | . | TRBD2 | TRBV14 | TGTGCCAGCAGCCCTACCCTAAGCGGGGCCTACGAGCAGTACTTC | CASSPTLSGAYEQYF
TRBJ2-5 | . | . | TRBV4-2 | TGTGCCAGCAGAGCAGACTATACCCAAGAGACCCAGTACTTC | CASRADYTQETQYF
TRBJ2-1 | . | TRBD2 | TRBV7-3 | TGTGCCAGCAGCTTAACTCGGACTAGCGATAATGAGCAGTTCTTC | CASSLTRTSDNEQFF
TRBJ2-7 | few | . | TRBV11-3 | TGTGCCAGCAGCAACGACAACTCCTACGAGCAGTACTTC | CASSNDNSYEQYF
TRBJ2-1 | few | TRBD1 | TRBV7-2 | TGTGCCAGCAGCTTACAGGGGGCCATTTACAATGAGCAGTTCTTC | CASSLQGAIYNEQFF
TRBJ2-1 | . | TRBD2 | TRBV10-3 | TGTGCCATCAGTGAGCCCCCGGGTAGCGGGAGGCTCGAAGGTGAGCAGTTCTTC | CAISEPPGSGRLEGEQFF
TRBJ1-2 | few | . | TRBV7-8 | TGTGCCAGCAGCCTGACGGCAAACTATGGCTACACCTTC | CASSLTANYGYTF
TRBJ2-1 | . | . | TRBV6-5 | TGTGCCAGCAGTTACTCGGGACTCTCCTTCGAGCAGTTCTTC | CASSYSGLSFEQFF
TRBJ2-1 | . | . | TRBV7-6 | TGTGCCAGCAGCTTAAGTGCTGAGCAGTTCTTC | CASSLSAEQFF
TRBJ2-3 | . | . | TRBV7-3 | TGTGCCAGCAGCTTAACGTCTTCCGGGTTTGACAGAGATACGCAGTATTTT | CASSLTSSGFDRDTQYF
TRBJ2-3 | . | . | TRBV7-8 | TGTGCCAGCAGCCCCCCTCGAGCAGATACGCAGTATTTT | CASSPPRADTQYF
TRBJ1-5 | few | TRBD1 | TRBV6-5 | TGTGCCAGCAGTGGGACAGGGAGGAATCAGCCCCAGCATTTT | CASSGTGRNQPQHF
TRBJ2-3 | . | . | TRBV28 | TGTGCCAGCAGTGAAAACAGGGTCTCCAGAACAGATACGCAGTATTTT | CASSENRVSRTDTQYF
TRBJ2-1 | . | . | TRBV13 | TGTGCCACCGGGACAAACGCCTACAATGAGCAGTTCTTC | CATGTNAYNEQFF
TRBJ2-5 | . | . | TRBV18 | TGTGCCAGCTCAGGGACCTACCAAGAGACCCAGTACTTC | CASSGTYQETQYF
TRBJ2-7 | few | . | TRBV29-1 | TGCAGCGTTTTGGGCCTTGCCATCTCCTACGAGCAGTACTTC | CSVLGLAISYEQYF